Listed here are 19 T cell receptor beta chains from one sample, sequenced in a study of T cells of healthy individuals. Via MiXCR, TCRdb re-called the 5' RACE reads, giving one row per CDR3 protein. The sample has around 98,000 distinct CDR3 sequences; 17% are singletons. These receptor sequences come from a human donor in good health.

The table lists this clonotype with many counts. The chain recombines TRBV28 with TRBJ2-1; TRBD2 matches at 8 bases. This CDR3 comprises 14 residues. The V gene end was trimmed by 4 bases and the J gene end by 6 bases; junction bases not matched to a gene: 5. CDR1 is MDHEN, CDR2 SYDVKM, per germline. The CDR3 sequence: CASSSHGGVNEQFF. CDR3 bases: TGTGCCAGCAGTTCCCACGGGGGGGTCAATGAGCAGTTCTTC.

This clonotype was seen only a few times. The chain recombines TRBV11-1 with TRBJ1-6; 7 nucleotides match TRBD1. CDR1 SGHAT and CDR2 FQDESV come from the germline V gene (reference sequence). J was trimmed by 10 bases and V by 5 bases; bases with no gene match: 5. This CDR3 is 13 amino acids long. The CDR3 region is CASSGRDRSPLHF. The CDR3 nucleotides read TGTGCCAGCAGCGGCCGGGACAGATCACCCCTCCACTTT.

This clonotype was picked up a small number of times. CDR3: CASSLGSLNEQFF. DNA for the CDR3: TGTGCCAGCAGCTTGGGTTCTTTGAATGAGCAGTTCTTC. This chain joins TRBV7-3 and TRBJ2-1; D ambiguous. This CDR3 is built from 13 residues. Between the trimmed V and J ends, which lost 3 bases and 7 bases, there was a span of 10 bases. Germline V lookup: CDR1 SGHTA, CDR2 FQGTGA.

The table lists this clonotype with a few counts. V gene TRBV29-1 combines with J gene TRBJ2-5; 10 bases are shared with TRBD1. Unmatched junction bases numbered 5, after V lost 5 bases and J lost 5 bases. Germline V lookup: CDR1 SQVTM, CDR2 ANQGSEA. This CDR3 is built from 13 residues. The CDR3 here is CSVRGQGRETQYF. The CDR3 nucleotides are TGCAGCGTTCGGGGACAGGGGCGGGAGACCCAGTACTTC.

This clonotype was counted between two and nine times. V usage is TRBV6-6 and J usage is TRBJ1-2, with D possibly TRBD1 on 6 matching bases. This CDR3 spans 13 amino acids. CDR1 MNHNY and CDR2 SVGAGI come from the germline V gene (reference sequence). The V gene lost 2 bases and the J gene lost 8 bases, with 12 bases spanning the gap. In DNA form, the CDR3 reads TGTGCCAGCAGTTACCAACAGGGAGAAGGCTACACCTTC. Translation gives CASSYQQGEGYTF.

This clonotype was counted only a few times. V gene TRBV20-1 combines with J gene TRBJ2-2, with TRBD1 identical over 11 bases. V lost 3 bases and J lost 7; bases outside the gene matches: 13. Germline CDR1 is DFQATT and CDR2 is SNEGSKA (reference sequence). The CDR3 extends over 17 amino acids. The CDR3 sequence is CSARGDRGFFGGGELFF. The DNA of the CDR3 is TGCAGTGCTAGGGGGGACAGGGGGTTTTTTGGTGGCGGGGAGCTGTTTTTT.

This chain connects TRBV2 to TRBJ2-7; no definite D call. The CDR3 has 13 amino acids. The ends were cut back, 7 bases at V and 3 bases at J, with 13 bases in the middle. Germline CDR1 reads SNHLY; CDR2 reads FYNNEI. CDR3 in DNA: TGTGCCAGCACCGCCAGAATACTCTACGAGCAGTACTTC. Translating gives CASTARILYEQYF.

This clonotype was seen at least ten times. The chain couples TRBV4-3 to TRBJ2-7, with a possible D match to TRBD1 (5 bases). This CDR3 has 16 residues. Germline CDR1 reads LGHNA; CDR2 reads YSLEER. The V gene lost 0 bases and the J gene lost 5 bases, with 17 bases spanning the gap. The CDR3 region is CASSQEFQGNVHEQYF. DNA for the CDR3: TGCGCCAGCAGCCAAGAGTTTCAGGGAAATGTCCACGAGCAGTACTTC.

In this sample, this clonotype turned up a few times. The CDR3 DNA follows: TGTGCCAGCAGCCAAGACGGGGGTGGCAATCAGCCCCAGCATTTT. Translation: CASSQDGGGNQPQHF. This rearrangement joins TRBV4-2 to TRBJ1-5, with D perhaps matching TRBD1 (5 bases). The germline CDR1 and CDR2 sequences are LGHNA and YNFKEQ. The CDR3 consists of 15 residues. Trimming cost V 0 bases and J 2 bases, with 8 bases left between them.

This sequence joins TRBV11-2 and TRBJ2-1, with TRBD2 matching over 12 bases. V dropped 5 bases and J dropped 7; count of bases not matched to a gene: 3. In germline, CDR1 is SGHAT, CDR2 FQNNGV. This CDR3 is built from 14 residues. The CDR3 sequence is CASSPSGRGNEQFF. The CDR3 DNA follows: TGTGCCAGCAGCCCTAGCGGGAGGGGGAATGAGCAGTTCTTC.

The chain recombines TRBV28 with TRBJ2-5; the D is unclear. CDR3 length: 12 residues. V gave up 6 bases and J gave up 7 bases, with 12 bases separating them. Germline lookup yields CDR1 MDHEN and CDR2 SYDVKM. This CDR3 is CASRPGYGTQYF. The CDR3 DNA reads as TGTGCCAGCAGGCCGGGCTACGGGACCCAGTACTTC.

The V and J genes are TRBV24-1 and TRBJ1-3, with D unclear. Germline assignment: CDR1 KGHDR and CDR2 SFDVKD. Trimming removed 2 bases at V and 4 bases at J, with 2 bases between. CDR3 length equals 12 residues. CDR3 in amino acids: CATSDYGNTIYF. The DNA of the CDR3 is TGTGCCACCAGTGATTACGGAAACACCATATATTTT.

This clonotype was picked up a small number of times. The chain has TRBV29-1 and TRBJ2-1; 8 bases fit TRBD2. CDR1 and CDR2 (germline): SQVTM, ANQGSEA. The CDR3 covers 14 residues. Unmatched junction bases numbered 6, after V lost 8 bases and J lost 0 bases. CDR3 sequence: CSTERGSSYNEQFF. CDR3 nucleotide sequence: TGCAGCACCGAGCGGGGGAGCTCCTACAATGAGCAGTTCTTC.

The rearrangement joins TRBV3-1 to TRBJ2-4, with D perhaps matching TRBD1 (5 bases). CDR1 and CDR2 from the germline V gene are LGHDT and YNNKEL (reference sequence). This CDR3 is built from 13 residues. V was pared by 4 bases and J by 7 bases, with 11 bases between. This chain's CDR3 is CASSLGAENIQYF. CDR3 in DNA: TGTGCCAGCAGCCTAGGGGCAGAGAACATTCAGTACTTC.

The chain carries TRBV7-9 and TRBJ2-7; TRBD1 matches at 8 bases. Germline assignment: CDR1 SEHNR and CDR2 FQNEAQ (reference sequence). V lost 5 bases, J lost 7 bases, and 16 bases stayed unmatched. The CDR3 length is 16 residues. The CDR3 DNA follows: TGTGCCAGCAGCCAAGACAGGGGCCTCCTGGGTAGAGAGCAGTACTTC. This encodes CASSQDRGLLGREQYF.

With respect to this clonotype: This may arise from a read error, as a much more abundant clone is one base away. J is TRBJ2-1 and V is TRBV19; 7 positions match TRBD2. V dropped 1 base and J dropped 12; count of bases not matched to a gene: 9. Germline V gene data show CDR1 as LNHDA and CDR2 as SQIVND (reference sequence). This CDR3 is built from 14 residues. DNA of the CDR3: TGTGCCAGTAGTATAGTGGGCCTGGGGGGGATGCAGTTCTTC. Its protein product is CASSIVGLGGMQFF.

Many counts were recorded for this clonotype. The genes are TRBV28 and TRBJ2-2; weak D call: TRBD2 (5 bases). The CDR3 contains 14 residues. Germline V gives CDR1 MDHEN, CDR2 SYDVKM. The V gene lost 6 bases and the J gene lost 5 bases, with 13 bases spanning the gap. CDR3 DNA: TGTGCCAGCAGGCCGCTAGCCACAACCGGGGAGCTGTTTTTT. Translation: CASRPLATTGELFF.

This clonotype appeared a few times. The chain links TRBV20-1 to TRBJ2-3; the D gene could be TRBD1 or TRBD2 (6 bases each). Trimming took off 6 bases at V and 0 bases at J, with 10 bases between the two ends. This CDR3 spans 13 amino acids. Germline V lookup: CDR1 DFQATT, CDR2 SNEGSKA (reference sequence). CDR3 DNA sequence: TGCAGTGCGGGGGGCCATAGCACAGATACGCAGTATTTT. This sequence encodes CSAGGHSTDTQYF.

The sample holds a few counts of this clonotype. The rearrangement joins TRBV6-1 to TRBJ2-5; D not resolved. The CDR3 loop spans 14 amino acids. V was shortened by 5 bases and J by 2 bases, with 12 bases between the two germline ends. From germline, CDR1 is MNHNS and CDR2 SASEGT. CDR3 bases: TGTGCCAGCAGTAACTTGTGGGGACAAGAGACCCAGTACTTC. Encoded protein: CASSNLWGQETQYF.